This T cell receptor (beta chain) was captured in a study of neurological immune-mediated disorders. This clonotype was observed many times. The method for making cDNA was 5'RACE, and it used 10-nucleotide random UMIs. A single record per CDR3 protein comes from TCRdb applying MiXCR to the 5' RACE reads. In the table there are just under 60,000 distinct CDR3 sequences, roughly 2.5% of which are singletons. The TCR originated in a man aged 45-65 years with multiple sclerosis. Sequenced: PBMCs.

In DNA form, the CDR3 reads TGTGCCAGCAGCTCCCCGGGACTAGCGGACAATGAGCAGTTCTTC. It encodes CASSSPGLADNEQFF. V is TRBV7-2 and J is TRBJ2-1; the match to TRBD2 covers 11 bases. The V gene end was trimmed by 4 bases and the J gene end by 5 bases; junction bases not matched to a gene: 4. The CDR3 runs to 15 residues. Germline lookup yields CDR1 SGHTA and CDR2 FQGNSA.